This TCR beta chain was recovered during a study of blood T cell repertoires in COVID-19. Study in general: Acute and convalescent COVID-19 samples came from the United States, Italy and Spain.

CDR1 is MRHNA, CDR2 SNTAGT, per germline. The CDR3 has 16 residues. The V segment lost 2 bases and the J segment 0 bases; nucleotides outside the gene matches: 1. In the original processing: Researchers report that nucleated cell counts were estimated from reference gene primer amplification. TCRdb's copy holds only in-frame clones and misses some; the assay was immunoSEQ multiplex PCR. V, J and clone size are those of that table, while D and trimming were read from the DNA. The sample has about 170,000 clones, 83% seen once. The clonotype comes from a woman older than 75 with acute or convalescent COVID-19. The sequenced material came from peripheral blood. The genes are TRBV6-4 and TRBJ2-6; 7 bases are shared with TRBD2. The CDR3 nucleotides are TGTGCCAGCAGTGACGGGAGGGACTCTGGGGCCAACGTCCTGACTTTC. It codes for CASSDGRDSGANVLTF.